The T cell receptor (beta chain) under discussion was sequenced for a study of T cells in Graves' hyperthyroidism and ophthalmopathy. On the study more broadly: Peripheral blood samples were taken at initial diagnosis, prior to any treatment. The study, taken as a whole, reports: Ophthalmopathy got predicted by the model a median roughly 6.1 months before its onset.

What was amplified from RNA transcripts were TCR beta CDR3 regions. Researchers ran a first-round RT-PCR on the TCR CDR3 using the HTBI primer set. TCRdb redid the calling of the multiplex PCR reads with MiXCR, one entry per CDR3 protein. The sample lists 690,000 or so distinct CDR3 sequences; roughly a sixth were seen once. This clonotype has ten or more counts. Its matching antigen is unknown. Sequencing was done on a sample of blood. This clonotype was sampled from a woman aged 45-59 years with Graves' hyperthyroidism that later progressed to Graves' ophthalmopathy.

As DNA, the CDR3 is TGTGCCACCAGCATAACCCCCGGGGACGAGCAGTACTTC. The encoded protein is CATSITPGDEQYF. The chain joins TRBV15 to TRBJ2-7, with D possibly matching TRBD2 (5 bases). The CDR3 has 13 residues. V was clipped by 4 bases and J by 5 bases, with 12 bases between them. Germline CDR1 reads LNHNV; CDR2 reads YYDKDF (reference sequence).